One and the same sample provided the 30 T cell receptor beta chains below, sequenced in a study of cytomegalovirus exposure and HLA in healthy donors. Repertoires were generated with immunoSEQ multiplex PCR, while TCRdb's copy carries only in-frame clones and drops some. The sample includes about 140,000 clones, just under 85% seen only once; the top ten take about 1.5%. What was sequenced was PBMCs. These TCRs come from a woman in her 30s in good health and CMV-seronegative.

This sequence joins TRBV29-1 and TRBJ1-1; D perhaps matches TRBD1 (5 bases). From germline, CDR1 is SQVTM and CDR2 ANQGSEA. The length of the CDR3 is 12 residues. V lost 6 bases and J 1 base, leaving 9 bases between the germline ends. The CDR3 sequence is CSVRTGNTEAFF. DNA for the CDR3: TGCAGCGTACGAACAGGGAACACTGAAGCTTTCTTT.

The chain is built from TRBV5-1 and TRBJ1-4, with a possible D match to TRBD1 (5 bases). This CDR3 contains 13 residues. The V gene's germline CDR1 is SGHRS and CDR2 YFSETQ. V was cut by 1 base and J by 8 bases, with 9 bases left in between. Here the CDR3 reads CASSLWQGEKLFF. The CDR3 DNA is TGCGCCAGCAGCTTGTGGCAGGGAGAAAAACTGTTTTTT.

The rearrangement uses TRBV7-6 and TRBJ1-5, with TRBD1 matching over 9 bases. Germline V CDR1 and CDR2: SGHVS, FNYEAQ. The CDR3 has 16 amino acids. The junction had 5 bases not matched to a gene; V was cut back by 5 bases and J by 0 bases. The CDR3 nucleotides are TGTGCCAGCAGCCCAGGACAGGGGAATAGCAATCAGCCCCAGCATTTT. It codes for CASSPGQGNSNQPQHF.

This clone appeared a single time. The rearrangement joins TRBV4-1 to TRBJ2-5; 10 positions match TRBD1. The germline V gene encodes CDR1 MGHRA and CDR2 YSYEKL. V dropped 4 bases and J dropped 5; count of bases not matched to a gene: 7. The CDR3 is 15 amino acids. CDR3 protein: CASSRGQGVRETQYF. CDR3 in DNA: TGCGCCAGCAGCCGAGGACAGGGGGTACGGGAGACCCAGTACTTC.

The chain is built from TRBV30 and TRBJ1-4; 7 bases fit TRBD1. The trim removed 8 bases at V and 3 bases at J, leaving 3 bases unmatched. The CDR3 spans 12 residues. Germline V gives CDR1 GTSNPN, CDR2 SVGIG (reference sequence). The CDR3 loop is CAGDSSNEKLFF. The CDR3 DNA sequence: TGTGCCGGGGACAGCTCTAATGAAAAACTGTTTTTT.

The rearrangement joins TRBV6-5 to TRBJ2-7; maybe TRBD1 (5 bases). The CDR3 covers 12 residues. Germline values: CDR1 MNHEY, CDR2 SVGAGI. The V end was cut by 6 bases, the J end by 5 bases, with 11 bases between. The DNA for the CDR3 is TGTGCCAGCAGAAAGATCAGGGACGAGCAGTACTTC. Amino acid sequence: CASRKIRDEQYF.

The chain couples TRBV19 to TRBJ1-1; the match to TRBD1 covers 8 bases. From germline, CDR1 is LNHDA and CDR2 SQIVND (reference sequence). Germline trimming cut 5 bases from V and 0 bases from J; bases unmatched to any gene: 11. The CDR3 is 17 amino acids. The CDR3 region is CASSSTLRTGMNTEAFF. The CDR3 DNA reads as TGTGCCAGTAGTTCTACTCTCCGGACAGGGATGAACACTGAAGCTTTCTTT.

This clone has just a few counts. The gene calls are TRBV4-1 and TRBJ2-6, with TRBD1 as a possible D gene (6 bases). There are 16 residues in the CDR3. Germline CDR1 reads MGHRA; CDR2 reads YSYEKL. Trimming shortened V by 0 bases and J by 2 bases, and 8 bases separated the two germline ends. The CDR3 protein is CASSQERGTGANVLTF. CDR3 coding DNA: TGCGCCAGCAGCCAAGAGAGGGGGACTGGGGCCAACGTCCTGACTTTC.

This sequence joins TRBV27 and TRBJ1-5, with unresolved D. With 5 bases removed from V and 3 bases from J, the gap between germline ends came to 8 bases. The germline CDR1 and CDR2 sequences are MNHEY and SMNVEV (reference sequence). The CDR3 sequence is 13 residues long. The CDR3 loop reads CASSPRPNQPQHF. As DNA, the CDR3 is TGTGCCAGCAGTCCCAGGCCCAATCAGCCCCAGCATTTT.

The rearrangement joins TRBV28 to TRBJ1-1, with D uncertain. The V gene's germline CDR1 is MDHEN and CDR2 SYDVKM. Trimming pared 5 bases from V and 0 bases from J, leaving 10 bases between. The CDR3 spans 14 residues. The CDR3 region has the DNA TGTGCCAGCAGTCCACACGGGATGAACACTGAAGCTTTCTTT. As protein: CASSPHGMNTEAFF.

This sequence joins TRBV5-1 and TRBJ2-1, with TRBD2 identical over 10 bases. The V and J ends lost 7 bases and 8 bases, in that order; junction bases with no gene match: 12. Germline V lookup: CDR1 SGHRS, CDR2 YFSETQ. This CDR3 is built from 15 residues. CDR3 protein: CASSSRTSGMDEQFF. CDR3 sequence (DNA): TGCGCCAGCTCTAGTAGGACTAGCGGTATGGATGAGCAGTTCTTC.

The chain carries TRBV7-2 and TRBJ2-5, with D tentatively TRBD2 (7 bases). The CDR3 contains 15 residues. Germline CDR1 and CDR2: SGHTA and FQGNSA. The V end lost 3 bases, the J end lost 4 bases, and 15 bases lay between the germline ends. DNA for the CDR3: TGTGCCAGCAGCTTTTCGGGGGGCCCCAGAGAGACCCAGTACTTC. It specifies CASSFSGGPRETQYF.

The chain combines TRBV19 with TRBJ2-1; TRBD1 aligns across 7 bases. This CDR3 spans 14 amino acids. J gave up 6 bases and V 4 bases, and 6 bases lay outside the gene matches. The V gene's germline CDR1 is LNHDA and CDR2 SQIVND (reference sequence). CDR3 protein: CASSRGRDSNEQFF. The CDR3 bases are TGTGCCAGTAGTAGGGGCCGGGACAGCAATGAGCAGTTCTTC.

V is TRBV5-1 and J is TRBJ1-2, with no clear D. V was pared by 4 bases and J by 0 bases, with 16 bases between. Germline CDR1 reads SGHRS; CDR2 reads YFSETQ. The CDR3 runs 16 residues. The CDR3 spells CASSAGERLANYGYTF. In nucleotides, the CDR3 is TGCGCCAGCAGCGCCGGAGAGCGTTTAGCTAACTATGGCTACACCTTC.

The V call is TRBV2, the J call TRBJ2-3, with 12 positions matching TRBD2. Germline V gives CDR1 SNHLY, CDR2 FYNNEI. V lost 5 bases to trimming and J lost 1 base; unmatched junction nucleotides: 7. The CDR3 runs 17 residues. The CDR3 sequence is CASSKRTSGVRTDTQYF. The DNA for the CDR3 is TGTGCCAGCAGTAAACGGACTAGCGGGGTACGCACAGATACGCAGTATTTT.

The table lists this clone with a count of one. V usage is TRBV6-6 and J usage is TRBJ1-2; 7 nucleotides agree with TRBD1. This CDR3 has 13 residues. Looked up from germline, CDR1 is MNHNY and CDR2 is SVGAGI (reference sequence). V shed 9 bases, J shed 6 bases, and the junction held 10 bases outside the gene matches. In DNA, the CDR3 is TGTGCCAGTGTTTTCGGGACAGCCGATGGCTACACCTTC. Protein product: CASVFGTADGYTF.

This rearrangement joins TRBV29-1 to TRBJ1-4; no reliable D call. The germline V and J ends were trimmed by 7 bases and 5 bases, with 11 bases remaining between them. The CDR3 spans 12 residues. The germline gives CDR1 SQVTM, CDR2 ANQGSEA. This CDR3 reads CSASGINEKLFF. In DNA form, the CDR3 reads TGCAGCGCCTCAGGAATCAATGAAAAACTGTTTTTT.

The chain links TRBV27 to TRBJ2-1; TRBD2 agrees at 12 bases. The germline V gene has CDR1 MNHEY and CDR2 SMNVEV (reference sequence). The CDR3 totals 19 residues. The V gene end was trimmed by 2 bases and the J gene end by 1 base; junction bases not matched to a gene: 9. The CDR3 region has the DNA TGTGCCAGCAGTTTAAAAATGACTAGCGGGGGCCTGTCCTACAATGAGCAGTTCTTC. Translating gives CASSLKMTSGGLSYNEQFF.

The CDR3 loop reads CSVERGQWGTEAFF. CDR3 nucleotides: TGCAGCGTTGAAAGGGGACAGTGGGGCACTGAAGCTTTCTTT. The chain uses TRBV29-1 and TRBJ1-1; 7 nucleotides align to TRBD1. The CDR3 sequence is 14 residues long. Germline lookup yields CDR1 SQVTM and CDR2 ANQGSEA. J was trimmed by 4 bases and V by 2 bases; bases with no gene match: 7.

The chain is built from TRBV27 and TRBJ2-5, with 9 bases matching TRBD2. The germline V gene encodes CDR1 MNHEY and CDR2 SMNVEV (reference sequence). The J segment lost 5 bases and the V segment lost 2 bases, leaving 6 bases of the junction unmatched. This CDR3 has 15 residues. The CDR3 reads CASSLGRGGWETQYF. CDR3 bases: TGTGCCAGCAGTTTAGGGCGGGGGGGCTGGGAGACCCAGTACTTC.

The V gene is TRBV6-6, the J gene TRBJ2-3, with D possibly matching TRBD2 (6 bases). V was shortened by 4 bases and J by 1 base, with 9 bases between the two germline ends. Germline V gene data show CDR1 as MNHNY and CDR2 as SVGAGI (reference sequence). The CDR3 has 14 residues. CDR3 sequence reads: CASSSGTGTDTQYF. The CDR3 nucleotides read TGTGCCAGCAGTTCAGGGACTGGCACAGATACGCAGTATTTT.

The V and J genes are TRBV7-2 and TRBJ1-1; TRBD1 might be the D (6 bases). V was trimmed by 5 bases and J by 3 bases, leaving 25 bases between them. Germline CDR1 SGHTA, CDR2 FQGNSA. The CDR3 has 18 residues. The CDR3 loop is CASSPPVGWGRLDTEAFF. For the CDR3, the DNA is TGTGCCAGCAGCCCCCCGGTGGGATGGGGGCGCTTGGACACTGAAGCTTTCTTT.

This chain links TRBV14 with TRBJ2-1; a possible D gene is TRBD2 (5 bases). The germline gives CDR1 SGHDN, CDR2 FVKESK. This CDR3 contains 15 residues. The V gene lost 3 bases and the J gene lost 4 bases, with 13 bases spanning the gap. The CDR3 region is CASSQLEDFYNEQFF. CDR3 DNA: TGTGCCAGCAGCCAGCTTGAGGACTTTTACAATGAGCAGTTCTTC.

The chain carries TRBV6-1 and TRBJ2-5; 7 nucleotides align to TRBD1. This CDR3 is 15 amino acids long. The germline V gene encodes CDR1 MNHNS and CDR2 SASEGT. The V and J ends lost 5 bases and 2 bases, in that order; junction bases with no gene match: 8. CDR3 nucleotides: TGTGCCAGCAGTAAGAGGGGACAGAGTCAAGAGACCCAGTACTTC. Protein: CASSKRGQSQETQYF.

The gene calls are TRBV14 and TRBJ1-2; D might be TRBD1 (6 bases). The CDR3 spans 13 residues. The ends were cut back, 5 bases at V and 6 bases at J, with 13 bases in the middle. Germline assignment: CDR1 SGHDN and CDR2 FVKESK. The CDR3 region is CASSWTDSHGYTF. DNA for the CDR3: TGTGCCAGCAGCTGGACAGACTCCCATGGCTACACCTTC.

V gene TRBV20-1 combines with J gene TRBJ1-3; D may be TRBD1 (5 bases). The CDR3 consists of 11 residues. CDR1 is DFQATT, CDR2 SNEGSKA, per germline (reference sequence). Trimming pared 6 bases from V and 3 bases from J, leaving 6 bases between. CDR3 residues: CSADIGNTIYF. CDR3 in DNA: TGCAGTGCGGACATTGGAAACACCATATATTTT.

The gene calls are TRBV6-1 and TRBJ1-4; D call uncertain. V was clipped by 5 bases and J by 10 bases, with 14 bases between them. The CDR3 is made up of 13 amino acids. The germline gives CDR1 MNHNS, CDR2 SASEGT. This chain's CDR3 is CASSQQDVRKLFF. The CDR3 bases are TGTGCCAGCAGTCAGCAGGATGTGCGAAAACTGTTTTTT.

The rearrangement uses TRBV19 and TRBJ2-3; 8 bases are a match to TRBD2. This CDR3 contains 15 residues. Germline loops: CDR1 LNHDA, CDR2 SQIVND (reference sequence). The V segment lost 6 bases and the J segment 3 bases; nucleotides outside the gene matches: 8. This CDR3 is CASSPSGGGTDTQYF. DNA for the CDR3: TGTGCCAGTAGCCCGTCGGGCGGGGGGACAGATACGCAGTATTTT.

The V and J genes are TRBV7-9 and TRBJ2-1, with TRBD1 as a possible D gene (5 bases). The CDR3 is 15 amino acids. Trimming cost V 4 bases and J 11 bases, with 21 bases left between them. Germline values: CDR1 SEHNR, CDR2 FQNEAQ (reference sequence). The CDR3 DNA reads TGTGCCAGCAGCTCAATAGTTAGGGGCGAGCCCAAGCAGTTCTTC. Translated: CASSSIVRGEPKQFF.

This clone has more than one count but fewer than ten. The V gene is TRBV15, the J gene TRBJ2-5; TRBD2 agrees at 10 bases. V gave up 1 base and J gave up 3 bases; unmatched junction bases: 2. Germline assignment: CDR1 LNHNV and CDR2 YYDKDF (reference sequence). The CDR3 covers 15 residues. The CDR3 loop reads CATSRALAGEETQYF. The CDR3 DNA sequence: TGTGCCACCAGCAGAGCCCTAGCGGGGGAAGAGACCCAGTACTTC.